This T cell receptor beta chain was recovered during a study of post-analysis software for immune sequencing data. In the study overall: Both relapsing-remitting and secondary progressive multiple sclerosis featured among the disease courses, as did progressive-relapsing multiple sclerosis.

CDR1 and CDR2 from the germline V gene are MGHRA and YSYEKL. The V gene lost 1 base and the J gene lost 8 bases, with 9 bases spanning the gap. The CDR3 runs 13 residues. Study-wide results and limits: Five or six TRBV segments were significantly more frequent in patients than in controls. TRBV5-6, TRBV5-1 and TRBV20-1 were among these segments. Patients with multiple sclerosis recorded significantly lower normalized Chao1 diversity than controls, the study found.

The library was made from cDNA and included unique molecular identifiers. TCRdb recomputed calls from the PCR reads with MiXCR, one row per CDR3 protein. Of roughly 870,000 distinct CDR3 sequences listed, approximately 57% are singletons. Comment on this clonotype: Its specificity is not known.

The sequenced sample consisted of blood. This sequence was found in a girl between 5 and 17 years old with multiple sclerosis. The J gene is TRBJ2-4, the V gene TRBV4-1; D remains unclear. In nucleotides, the CDR3 is TGCGCCAGCAGCCAAGCACCACCAGACATTCAGTACTTC. It encodes CASSQAPPDIQYF.